A single sample is the source of the 27 T cell receptor beta chains below, sequenced in a study of post-analysis software for immune sequencing data. Regarding the study as a whole: In patients, five or six TRBV segments were more frequent than in controls, with TRBV5-6, TRBV5-1 and TRBV20-1 among them.

cDNA libraries for TCR beta contained unique molecular identifiers. TCRdb itself ran the PCR reads through MiXCR, one entry per CDR3 protein. The sample carries 820,000 or so distinct CDR3 sequences, approximately 53% recorded once. Their antigens remain unidentified. The sequenced sample was blood. The origin of the receptors is a girl aged 10 to 17 with multiple sclerosis.

A few counts support this clonotype. In DNA, the CDR3 is TGCGCCAGTAGACTAGCGGGAGTCGAGACCCAGTACTTC. Translation: CASRLAGVETQYF. This sequence joins TRBV10-2 and TRBJ2-7; TRBD2 aligns across 12 bases. The J call may be wrong; the DNA end is better matched by TRBJ2-5. The CDR3 extends over 13 amino acids. Germline V CDR1 and CDR2: WSHSY, SAAADI.

The rearrangement links TRBV7-2 to TRBJ2-3; 8 bases line up with TRBD1. Per germline, CDR1 SGHTA and CDR2 FQGNSA. The CDR3 consists of 14 residues. V lost 5 bases to trimming and J lost 7 bases; unmatched junction nucleotides: 8. In DNA form, the CDR3 reads TGTGCCAGCAGCCCCGGACAGGGTGGAAATACGCAGTATTTT. Protein product: CASSPGQGGNTQYF.

This chain joins TRBV6-5 and TRBJ2-7, with TRBD1 matching over 7 bases. Germline loops: CDR1 MNHEY, CDR2 SVGAGI. V shed 0 bases, J shed 2 bases, and the junction held 4 bases outside the gene matches. The CDR3 covers 15 residues. Here the CDR3 DNA reads TGTGCCAGCAGTTACTCAGAACAGGGGACCTACGAGCAGTACTTC. Its protein is CASSYSEQGTYEQYF.

The V gene is TRBV3-1, the J gene TRBJ2-3; no clear D. The CDR3 runs to 13 residues. V lost 0 bases and J 3 bases, leaving 4 bases between the germline ends. The germline V gene has CDR1 LGHDT and CDR2 YNNKEL (reference sequence). In DNA form, the CDR3 reads TGTGCCAGCAGCCAAGAGTTGACAGATACGCAGTATTTT. This translates into CASSQELTDTQYF.

The chain joins TRBV2 to TRBJ2-6, with unresolved D. The CDR3 totals 14 residues. With 8 bases removed from V and 4 bases from J, the gap between germline ends came to 12 bases. CDR1 and CDR2 (germline): SNHLY, FYNNEI. The CDR3 DNA reads as TGTGCCAGCGACCGTGGCACCGGGGCCAACGTCCTGACTTTC. This codes for CASDRGTGANVLTF.

For this clonotype: Germline and junction disagree at one end, which may indicate a read error. Written as DNA, the CDR3 is TGTGCCAGCAGTTACCCCACCGGGACTAGCGGCTCCTCCTACAATGAGCACTTCTTC. This codes for CASSYPTGTSGSSYNEHFF. This chain joins TRBV6-5 and TRBJ2-1, with 11 bases fitting TRBD2. Germline V lookup: CDR1 MNHEY, CDR2 SVGAGI. The CDR3 consists of 19 residues.

This chain links TRBV12-3 or TRBV12-4 with TRBJ2-7; the D gene is possibly TRBD2 (6 bases). Trimming removed 6 bases from V and 0 bases from J, with 12 bases in between. The CDR3 extends over 14 amino acids. CDR3 DNA: TGTGCCAGCAGGCCCGGCGGGGACTCCTACGAGCAGTACTTC. Translating gives CASRPGGDSYEQYF.

The rearrangement links TRBV10-3 to TRBJ2-3; unclear D gene. V was trimmed by 0 bases and J by 3 bases, leaving 16 bases between them. From germline, CDR1 is ENHRY and CDR2 SYGVKD. The CDR3 contains 17 residues. As DNA, the CDR3 is TGTGCCATCAGTGAGTCGTTCAGGAAGGTCGGGACAGATACGCAGTATTTT. This translates into CAISESFRKVGTDTQYF.

V usage is TRBV6-5 and J usage is TRBJ1-4; D might be TRBD1 (6 bases). Germline CDR1 MNHEY, CDR2 SVGAGI. The CDR3 is 16 residues long. Trimming pared 2 bases from V and 1 base from J, leaving 11 bases between. In DNA form, the CDR3 reads TGTGCCAGCAGTTACAGGGGGTGGGGAACTAATGAAAAACTGTTTTTT. Translation: CASSYRGWGTNEKLFF.

The CDR3 loop reads CASSLEGQANTEAFF. CDR3 coding DNA: TGCGCCAGCAGCTTGGAAGGACAGGCGAACACTGAAGCTTTCTTT. The V call is TRBV5-1, the J call TRBJ1-1; 7 bases are a match to TRBD1. J was trimmed by 1 base and V by 0 bases; bases with no gene match: 3. CDR3 size: 15 residues. CDR1 is SGHRS, CDR2 YFSETQ, per germline.

The table lists this clonotype with a few counts. V is TRBV12-3 or TRBV12-4 and J is TRBJ2-3, with D possibly being TRBD1 (5 bases). Deletions cut 6 bases from V and 5 bases from J, with 9 bases between. The CDR3 extends over 12 amino acids. The CDR3 DNA is TGTGCCAGCAGACCCAGGGAAGATACGCAGTATTTT. It codes for CASRPREDTQYF.

This clonotype has only a few counts. V and J are TRBV12-3 or TRBV12-4 and TRBJ2-7; D is uncertain. CDR3 length: 12 residues. With 1 base removed from V and 4 bases from J, the gap between germline ends came to 5 bases. The CDR3 sequence is CASSLVRYEQYF. DNA for the CDR3: TGTGCCAGCAGTTTAGTCCGTTACGAGCAGTACTTC.

The gene calls are TRBV20-1 and TRBJ2-1; 10 bases are a match to TRBD2. The CDR3 is made up of 17 amino acids. V trimming: 5 bases; J trimming: 8 bases; junction bases outside the gene matches: 18. Germline V gene data show CDR1 as DFQATT and CDR2 as SNEGSKA (reference sequence). CDR3: CSAARRGAGGLGHEQFF. The CDR3 DNA is TGCAGTGCTGCCCGGAGGGGAGCGGGAGGGCTGGGGCATGAGCAGTTCTTC.

About this clonotype: Since the CDR3 does not end with the conserved phenylalanine or tryptophan, this likely comes from a read error. This chain links TRBV27 with TRBJ2-4, with TRBD2 matching 11 bases. The J call may not be correct, given that the DNA end is closer to TRBJ2-7. The V gene's germline CDR1 is MNHEY and CDR2 SMNVEV (reference sequence). The CDR3 spans 17 residues. This chain's CDR3 is CASSLNSGRAQAYEQYC. Written as DNA, the CDR3 is TGTGCCAGCAGTTTGAATAGCGGGAGGGCCCAGGCCTACGAGCAGTACTGC.

The chain uses TRBV2 and TRBJ1-5; maybe TRBD1 (5 bases). The CDR3 spans 16 residues. V lost 6 bases and J lost 0, with 15 bases in between. Per germline, CDR1 SNHLY and CDR2 FYNNEI. The CDR3 reads CASSGALRASNQPQHF. The CDR3 DNA is TGTGCCAGCAGCGGAGCCCTCAGGGCTAGCAATCAGCCCCAGCATTTT.

This clonotype has only one observation. V is TRBV7-8 and J is TRBJ2-7; the D is unclear. Germline CDR1 reads SGHVS; CDR2 reads FQNEAQ. Deletions cut 4 bases from V and 10 bases from J, with 20 bases between. The CDR3 extends over 14 amino acids. The CDR3 DNA follows: TGTGCCAGCAGCTCTCGGTGGGTTCCAGAGATCCAGTACTTC. The encoded protein is CASSSRWVPEIQYF.

This chain links TRBV12-3 or TRBV12-4 with TRBJ2-3; D is ambiguous. Trimming pared 8 bases from V and 3 bases from J, leaving 12 bases between. The CDR3 totals 13 residues. This chain's CDR3 is CASGKPTTDTQYF. CDR3 bases: TGTGCCAGCGGCAAACCCACTACAGATACGCAGTATTTT.

V is TRBV20-1 and J is TRBJ2-1; TRBD1 agrees at 9 bases. With 6 bases clipped from V and 3 bases from J, the junction kept 3 bases outside the gene matches. In germline, CDR1 is DFQATT, CDR2 SNEGSKA (reference sequence). The CDR3 totals 13 residues. Written as DNA, the CDR3 is TGCAGTGCCCCGGACAGGGGCTACAATGAGCAGTTCTTC. Its translation is CSAPDRGYNEQFF.

A few counts support this clonotype. This chain joins TRBV2 and TRBJ2-3; the D is unclear. CDR1 is SNHLY and CDR2 is FYNNEI in the germline V gene. Trimming took 3 bases from V and 4 from J, leaving 8 bases between them. The CDR3 is 13 amino acids. The chain's CDR3 is CASSDNRADTQYF. The CDR3 coding sequence is TGTGCCAGCAGTGACAATCGGGCAGATACGCAGTATTTT.

The V gene is TRBV7-2, the J gene TRBJ2-7; D is perhaps TRBD1 or TRBD2 (5 bases each). CDR1 SGHTA and CDR2 FQGNSA come from the germline V gene. The CDR3 is 15 amino acids. Trimming removed 5 bases at V and 10 bases at J, with 24 bases between. This CDR3 is CASSPTTRDGANQYF. CDR3 coding DNA: TGTGCCAGCAGCCCTACGACCCGGGACGGGGCCAACCAGTACTTC.

The chain carries TRBV6-2 or TRBV6-3 and TRBJ2-7, with D perhaps assigned TRBD1 or TRBD2 (5 bases each). This CDR3 comprises 10 residues. CDR1 MNHEY and CDR2 SVGEGT come from the germline V gene. Between the trimmed V and J ends, which lost 4 bases and 10 bases, there was a span of 8 bases. DNA of the CDR3: TGTGCCAGCAGTTCCGGGGCCCAGTACTTC. It codes for CASSSGAQYF.

V usage is TRBV9 and J usage is TRBJ1-1, with unresolved D. Trimming pared 0 bases from V and 3 bases from J, leaving 12 bases between. The V gene's germline CDR1 is SGDLS and CDR2 YYNGEE. The length of the CDR3 is 15 residues. The CDR3 is CASSVEPDGDTEAFF. The CDR3 DNA reads TGTGCCAGCAGCGTAGAGCCAGACGGGGACACTGAAGCTTTCTTT.

This clonotype occurred many times. This chain uses TRBV29-1 with TRBJ2-5, with unresolved D. This CDR3 region has 12 residues. The V and J ends lost 4 bases and 5 bases respectively, with 11 bases between them. CDR1 and CDR2 (germline): SQVTM, ANQGSEA. CDR3 amino acids: CSVGERKETQYF. DNA for the CDR3: TGCAGCGTTGGTGAGCGTAAGGAGACCCAGTACTTC.

This chain joins TRBV5-1 and TRBJ2-1, with 7 nucleotides matching TRBD2. CDR1 and CDR2 from the germline V gene are SGHRS and YFSETQ. This CDR3 region has 14 residues. V shed 4 bases, J shed 0 bases, and the junction held 1 base outside the gene matches. The CDR3 DNA follows: TGCGCCAGCAGCGCGGGGGTCTCCTACAATGAGCAGTTCTTC. Translation: CASSAGVSYNEQFF.

The J gene is TRBJ1-6, the V gene TRBV5-1; 7 bases are a match to TRBD1. The junction had 7 bases not matched to a gene; V was cut back by 7 bases and J by 0 bases. The CDR3 is made up of 16 amino acids. In germline, CDR1 is SGHRS, CDR2 YFSETQ. The CDR3 nucleotides are TGCGCCAGCTGCCGCAGGGGGACCTCCTATAATTCACCCCTCCACTTT. Translation: CASCRRGTSYNSPLHF.

The gene calls are TRBV10-3 and TRBJ1-5, with D possibly being TRBD1 (5 bases). From germline, CDR1 is ENHRY and CDR2 SYGVKD. This CDR3 is built from 14 residues. The V and J ends lost 2 bases and 7 bases respectively, with 12 bases between them. Here the CDR3 DNA reads TGTGCCATCAGTGAGGTAGGGGAAGGACAGCCCCAGCATTTT. Translating it yields CAISEVGEGQPQHF.

V is TRBV20-1 and J is TRBJ2-3, with D possibly being TRBD2 (6 bases). CDR1 is DFQATT and CDR2 is SNEGSKA in the germline V gene (reference sequence). The ends were cut back, 4 bases at V and 3 bases at J, with 17 bases in the middle. The length of the CDR3 is 15 residues. CDR3 nucleotides: TGCAGTGCTACCCGGACTAACGGGAGTACAGATACGCAGTATTTT. The encoded protein is CSATRTNGSTDTQYF.